This entry lists 32 T cell receptor beta chains sequenced from one sample in a study of blood T cell repertoires in COVID-19. Assay used: immunoSEQ multiplex PCR; TCRdb lists only in-frame clones, some missing. The table lists some 150,000 clones, 80% of them singletons. The sequenced material came from peripheral blood. The source of these receptors is a woman aged 50 to 60 with acute or convalescent COVID-19.

The CDR3, as DNA: TGTGCCAGCAGTTACTCGGCCCGCTCGGGTCAGCCCCAGCATTTT. Protein: CASSYSARSGQPQHF. The chain employs TRBV6-2 or TRBV6-3 and TRBJ1-5; D gene unclear. V dropped 0 bases and J dropped 6 bases, with 12 bases sitting between them. From germline, CDR1 is MNHEY and CDR2 SVGEGT. The CDR3 has 15 amino acids.

This chain uses TRBV5-1 with TRBJ1-4, with unresolved D. V was pared by 1 base and J by 8 bases, with 15 bases between. The CDR3 spans 15 residues. The V gene's germline CDR1 is SGHRS and CDR2 YFSETQ. CDR3 nucleotides: TGCGCCAGCAGCTTGTCGAGCGGGTTAGAGGAAAAACTGTTTTTT. Amino acids: CASSLSSGLEEKLFF.

The chain couples TRBV4-2 to TRBJ1-4; D perhaps matches TRBD1 (5 bases). This CDR3 has 16 residues. The germline V gene has CDR1 LGHNA and CDR2 YNFKEQ. V was trimmed by 0 bases and J by 2 bases, leaving 10 bases between them. This CDR3 is CASSQDLGGTNEKLFF. In DNA form, the CDR3 reads TGTGCCAGCAGCCAAGATCTTGGGGGGACTAATGAAAAACTGTTTTTT.

This clone has more than one count but fewer than ten. The rearrangement uses TRBV10-3 and TRBJ1-5; 7 nucleotides line up with TRBD1. The length of the CDR3 is 16 residues. Germline V CDR1 and CDR2: ENHRY, SYGVKD. V dropped 1 base and J dropped 6; count of bases not matched to a gene: 9. The CDR3 sequence is CAISEFNRGDGQPQHF. The CDR3 nucleotides are TGTGCCATCAGTGAGTTTAACAGGGGTGACGGTCAGCCCCAGCATTTT.

This clone came up once. The chain is built from TRBV7-8 and TRBJ2-7; 8 bases are a match to TRBD2. This CDR3 is 14 amino acids long. V lost 5 bases and J lost 6; bases outside the gene matches: 9. CDR1 and CDR2 (germline): SGHVS, FQNEAQ. The CDR3 is CASSLPGGGAEQYF. DNA of the CDR3: TGTGCCAGCAGCCTACCCGGGGGGGGCGCCGAGCAGTACTTC. Complete variable domain (other parts from reference TRBV7-8 and TRBJ2-7): GAGVSQSPRYKVAKRGQDVALRCDPISGHVSLFWYQQALGQGPEFLTYFQNEAQLDKSGLPSDRFFAERPEGSVSTLKIQRTQQEDSAVYLCASSLPGGGAEQYFGPGTRLTVT.

This rearrangement joins TRBV13 to TRBJ1-2, with TRBD1 matching over 7 bases. Germline V CDR1 and CDR2: PRHDT, FYEKMQ (reference sequence). V lost 4 bases, J lost 1 base, and 9 bases stayed unmatched. CDR3 length: 16 residues. The CDR3 coding sequence is TGTGCCAGCAGCTCCGGGACAGAGACCGTTAACTATGGCTACACCTTC. Translated: CASSSGTETVNYGYTF.

The V and J genes are TRBV20-1 and TRBJ1-2, with 8 bases aligning to TRBD1. Germline V gene data show CDR1 as DFQATT and CDR2 as SNEGSKA (reference sequence). This CDR3 comprises 11 residues. The trim removed 5 bases at V and 7 bases at J, leaving 3 bases unmatched. CDR3 DNA sequence: TGCAGTGCTCCGGACAGGGTTGGCTACACCTTC. Protein product: CSAPDRVGYTF.

The chain links TRBV7-6 to TRBJ1-1, with a tentative D call TRBD1 (6 bases). The CDR3 totals 15 residues. Germline V lookup: CDR1 SGHVS, CDR2 FNYEAQ. Trimming took 4 bases from V and 1 from J, leaving 13 bases between them. This CDR3 reads CASSSLGGRNTEAFF. CDR3 sequence (DNA): TGTGCCAGCAGCTCACTAGGGGGACGGAACACTGAAGCTTTCTTT.

The rearrangement joins TRBV11-2 to TRBJ1-1; perhaps TRBD1 as D (5 bases). Germline V gene lookup returns CDR1 SGHAT and CDR2 FQNNGV. The CDR3 sequence is 14 residues long. V was trimmed by 8 bases and J by 5 bases, leaving 18 bases between them. In DNA form, the CDR3 reads TGTGCCAGCTCCTCATGGCAGGGTGAGACTGAAGCTTTCTTT. This codes for CASSSWQGETEAFF.

This clone has a handful of counts. CDR3 residues: CASTDRGESYEQYF. CDR3 DNA: TGTGCCAGCACCGACAGGGGAGAATCCTACGAGCAGTACTTC. V is TRBV27 and J is TRBJ2-7; 8 bases line up with TRBD1. V trimming: 7 bases; J trimming: 1 base; junction bases outside the gene matches: 6. CDR1 is MNHEY and CDR2 is SMNVEV in the germline V gene (reference sequence). The CDR3 extends over 14 amino acids.

The chain combines TRBV4-3 with TRBJ2-3; D is ambiguous. The CDR3 is 16 residues long. Trimming removed 0 bases at V and 2 bases at J, with 12 bases between. CDR1 is LGHNA and CDR2 is YSLEER in the germline V gene. CDR3 region: CASSQDPRYHTDTQYF. The CDR3 nucleotides are TGCGCCAGCAGCCAAGACCCCCGCTATCACACAGATACGCAGTATTTT.

The chain links TRBV9 to TRBJ1-6; no firm D call. Per germline, CDR1 SGDLS and CDR2 YYNGEE. The V gene lost 0 bases and the J gene lost 5 bases, with 6 bases spanning the gap. CDR3 size: 14 residues. CDR3 nucleotide sequence: TGTGCCAGCAGCGTAGGGAGAGATAATTCACCCCTCCACTTT. It encodes CASSVGRDNSPLHF.

The chain carries TRBV10-2 and TRBJ2-7, with 8 bases that match TRBD1. This CDR3 region has 16 residues. J gave up 0 bases and V 5 bases, and 9 bases lay outside the gene matches. Per germline, CDR1 WSHSY and CDR2 SAAADI. CDR3 sequence reads: CASSFLQGESSYEQYF. In DNA, the CDR3 is TGCGCCAGCAGTTTTCTACAGGGGGAAAGCTCCTACGAGCAGTACTTC.

The genes are TRBV4-3 and TRBJ1-4, with D possibly matching TRBD1 (6 bases). This CDR3 comprises 15 residues. The V and J ends lost 3 bases and 7 bases respectively, with 15 bases between them. Germline V gene sequence: CDR1 LGHNA, CDR2 YSLEER. CDR3 sequence: CASSHIQGFGEKLFF. The CDR3 DNA reads TGCGCCAGCAGCCACATACAGGGATTCGGTGAAAAACTGTTTTTT.

The chain joins TRBV10-3 to TRBJ2-7, with TRBD1 matching over 12 bases. The CDR3 has 15 amino acids. The V gene end was trimmed by 5 bases and the J gene end by 7 bases; junction bases not matched to a gene: 9. Germline assignment: CDR1 ENHRY and CDR2 SYGVKD. CDR3 coding DNA: TGTGCCATCAGTAACCGGGACAGGGGGCTGTATGAGCAGTACTTC. Translation gives CAISNRDRGLYEQYF.

The CDR3 protein is CAWSFGQGNTGELFF. CDR3 nucleotide sequence: TGTGCCTGGAGTTTTGGACAGGGGAACACCGGGGAGCTGTTTTTT. This chain joins TRBV30 and TRBJ2-2, with 8 bases lining up with TRBD1. Germline V CDR1 and CDR2: GTSNPN, SVGIG (reference sequence). This CDR3 region has 15 residues. After removal of 2 bases from V and 1 base from J, the junction contained 3 bases not matched to a gene.

This clone has just a few counts. This sequence joins TRBV28 and TRBJ1-2, with no clear D. This CDR3 has 17 residues. Germline V gives CDR1 MDHEN, CDR2 SYDVKM. The ends were cut back, 4 bases at V and 6 bases at J, with 24 bases in the middle. CDR3 in amino acids: CASSSPESGGGPDGYTF. The CDR3 DNA follows: TGTGCCAGCAGTTCCCCCGAATCCGGCGGAGGGCCGGATGGCTACACCTTC.

This clone has a single count. The chain is built from TRBV7-2 and TRBJ1-6; D gene uncertain. Looked up from germline, CDR1 is SGHTA and CDR2 is FQGNSA. This CDR3 is built from 12 residues. V was pared by 9 bases and J by 9 bases, with 12 bases between. The CDR3 protein is CASTSTLSPLHF. The CDR3, as DNA: TGTGCCAGTACCTCGACTCTTTCACCCCTCCACTTT.

The rearrangement uses TRBV7-8 and TRBJ1-1; no firm D call. This CDR3 comprises 11 residues. CDR1 is SGHVS, CDR2 FQNEAQ, per germline. The ends were cut back, 2 bases at V and 6 bases at J, with 4 bases in the middle. CDR3 bases: TGTGCCAGCAGCTTATACTCTGAAGCTTTCTTT. It yields the protein CASSLYSEAFF. The whole variable domain, remainder taken from reference TRBV7-8 and TRBJ1-1, is GAGVSQSPRYKVAKRGQDVALRCDPISGHVSLFWYQQALGQGPEFLTYFQNEAQLDKSGLPSDRFFAERPEGSVSTLKIQRTQQEDSAVYLCASSLYSEAFFGQGTRLTVV.

The chain has TRBV12-5 and TRBJ1-5; D is undetermined. CDR1 and CDR2 from the germline V gene are LGHNT and FRNRAP. The CDR3 is 15 residues long. V lost 1 base and J lost 5, with 12 bases in between. As DNA, the CDR3 is TGTGCTAGTGGTTTGGGGGCCTCCGAGTATCAGCCCCAGCATTTT. Protein: CASGLGASEYQPQHF.

The chain is built from TRBV19 and TRBJ2-7; the match to TRBD1 covers 8 bases. The V segment lost 11 bases and the J segment 2 bases; nucleotides outside the gene matches: 5. Germline CDR1 is LNHDA and CDR2 is SQIVND (reference sequence). The CDR3 consists of 12 residues. The CDR3 DNA follows: TGTGCCCGAGGGACAGGTGCCTACGAGCAGTACTTC. Its translation: CARGTGAYEQYF.

V is TRBV4-2 and J is TRBJ2-3; D possibly corresponds to TRBD2 (6 bases). CDR1 is LGHNA, CDR2 YNFKEQ, per germline. The CDR3 covers 16 residues. Deletions cut 1 base from V and 0 bases from J, with 11 bases between. CDR3 region: CASSQVGGWSTDTQYF. CDR3 bases: TGTGCCAGCAGCCAAGTGGGGGGTTGGAGCACAGATACGCAGTATTTT.

V and J are TRBV9 and TRBJ2-2; the D gene is possibly TRBD2 (6 bases). The V and J ends lost 0 bases and 6 bases respectively, with 9 bases between them. Germline CDR1 reads SGDLS; CDR2 reads YYNGEE. The CDR3 is 14 amino acids. Written as DNA, the CDR3 is TGTGCCAGCAGCGTAGTAGCGGCAGCCGGGGAGCTGTTTTTT. Protein product: CASSVVAAAGELFF. The full variable domain, with the rest looked up from reference TRBV9 and TRBJ2-2, is DSGVTQTPKHLITATGQRVTLRCSPRSGDLSVYWYQQSLDQGLQFLIQYYNGEERAKGNILERFSAQQFPDLHSELNLSSLELGDSALYFCASSVVAAAGELFFGEGSRLTVL.

This clone came up many times. CDR3 sequence reads: CASSLAEQSYEQYF. DNA of the CDR3: TGTGCCAGCAGCTTGGCCGAACAGTCCTACGAGCAGTACTTC. The chain uses TRBV5-4 and TRBJ2-7, with D uncertain. Looked up from germline, CDR1 is SGHNT and CDR2 is YYREEE (reference sequence). Trimming took 0 bases from V and 1 from J, leaving 8 bases between them. The CDR3 is 14 residues long.

J is TRBJ1-2 and V is TRBV4-2; D is uncertain. This CDR3 comprises 19 residues. Per the germline V gene, CDR1 is LGHNA and CDR2 is YNFKEQ. The ends were cut back, 0 bases at V and 1 base at J, with 21 bases in the middle. CDR3 residues: CASSQDIWAVVEGNYGYTF. The CDR3, as DNA: TGTGCCAGCAGCCAAGATATTTGGGCAGTAGTCGAAGGTAACTATGGCTACACCTTC.

This clone was found once. This chain links TRBV3-1 (or the pseudogene TRBV3-2) with TRBJ2-6, with D possibly being TRBD2 (7 bases). The CDR3 length is 18 residues. V lost 4 bases and J 0 bases, leaving 16 bases between the germline ends. The germline V gene encodes CDR1 LGHDT and CDR2 YNNKEL (reference sequence). This CDR3 reads CASSLPRGGLSGANVLTF. The CDR3 DNA reads TGTGCCAGCAGCCTTCCAAGGGGGGGGCTCTCTGGGGCCAACGTCCTGACTTTC.

The chain's CDR3 is CASSQWTGNRDEQYF. CDR3 nucleotides: TGCGCCAGCAGCCAATGGACAGGGAATAGGGACGAGCAGTACTTC. The V call is TRBV4-3, the J call TRBJ2-7; 8 bases line up with TRBD1. The trim removed 2 bases at V and 5 bases at J, leaving 8 bases unmatched. CDR1 and CDR2 from the germline V gene are LGHNA and YSLEER. The CDR3 loop spans 15 amino acids.

This clone has more than one count but fewer than ten. The chain recombines TRBV6-4 with TRBJ2-2; 7 bases line up with TRBD1. CDR1 and CDR2 from the germline V gene are MRHNA and SNTAGT. The CDR3 is made up of 16 amino acids. The V segment lost 6 bases and the J segment 0 bases; nucleotides outside the gene matches: 7. CDR3 DNA sequence: TGTGCCAGCAGCGCACAGGGGCCTGCGAACACCGGGGAGCTGTTTTTT. Translated, it gives CASSAQGPANTGELFF.

The V and J genes are TRBV6-5 and TRBJ2-5; D is undetermined. V was shortened by 6 bases and J by 4 bases, with 12 bases between the two germline ends. This CDR3 comprises 13 residues. Germline loops: CDR1 MNHEY, CDR2 SVGAGI. The CDR3 nucleotides are TGTGCCAGCAGCCTCATTGGCCTAGAGACCCAGTACTTC. It is translated as CASSLIGLETQYF.

The chain carries TRBV10-3 and TRBJ2-5; TRBD1 matches 7 bases. The CDR3 has 13 residues. Trimming cost V 8 bases and J 1 base; bases outside gene matches: 4. CDR1 is ENHRY and CDR2 is SYGVKD in the germline V gene. The CDR3 DNA sequence: TGTGCCATCGGGAGACAGGGCCAAGAGACCCAGTACTTC. Amino acids: CAIGRQGQETQYF.

The chain carries TRBV3-1 (or the pseudogene TRBV3-2) and TRBJ1-2, with a possible D match to TRBD1 (5 bases). Trimming took 7 bases from V and 4 from J, leaving 19 bases between them. This CDR3 has 15 residues. Germline assignment: CDR1 LGHDT and CDR2 YNNKEL (reference sequence). DNA of the CDR3: TGTGCCAGCACCCCATGGGGGGGGTCGCCCTATGGCTACACCTTC. This gives the protein CASTPWGGSPYGYTF.

The rearrangement joins TRBV4-3 to TRBJ2-3; unclear D gene. Germline V gene data show CDR1 as LGHNA and CDR2 as YSLEER. V lost 0 bases to trimming and J lost 4 bases, with 11 bases between them. The CDR3 covers 15 residues. CDR3 DNA sequence: TGCGCCAGCAGCCAAGACCTTTCCCCCGCAGATACGCAGTATTTT. It specifies CASSQDLSPADTQYF.